Following are 27 T cell receptor beta chains from one sample sequenced in a study of T cells in lung cancer brain metastases. Sequencing was performed with immunoSEQ multiplex PCR; in TCRdb, only in-frame clones are kept and a portion is missing. The sample lists about 3,000 clones; roughly nine tenths were seen once. Sequences were obtained from tumor tissue from the primary lung tumor. Receptors originate from a man aged 65 to 85 with non-small cell lung cancer.

With regard to this clone: Relative to the germline gene, one junction end is altered; a read error may explain this. This specimen includes other DNA sequences encoding the same CDR3. The chain is built from TRBV14 and TRBJ1-1, with D perhaps matching TRBD1 (5 bases). The CDR3 is 16 residues long. Germline loops: CDR1 SGHDN, CDR2 FVKESK. CDR3 sequence reads: CASSQDLGPLNTEAFF. The CDR3 nucleotides read TGTGCCAGTAGCCAAGATTTGGGGCCATTGAACACTGAAGCTTTCTTT. Supplemented by reference TRBV14 and TRBJ1-1, the full variable domain reads EAGVTQFPSHSVIEKGQTVTLRCDPISGHDNLYWYRRVMGKEIKFLLHFVKESKQDESGMPNNRFLAERTGGTYSTLKVQPAELEDSGVYFCASSQDLGPLNTEAFFGQGTRLTVV.

This clone was counted once. The CDR3 loop reads CASSLTARTSGGYNEQFF. In nucleotides, the CDR3 is TGCGCCAGCAGCTTGACAGCCCGGACTAGCGGGGGATACAATGAGCAGTTCTTC. The chain is built from TRBV5-1 and TRBJ2-1, with 13 bases lining up with TRBD2. CDR1 and CDR2 from the germline V gene are SGHRS and YFSETQ. V trimming: 1 base; J trimming: 4 bases; junction bases outside the gene matches: 8. The CDR3 length is 18 residues.

In DNA, the CDR3 is TGTGCCAGCAGCTTAGGAACAGTTCGGAATGAAGCTTTCTTT. Its translation is CASSLGTVRNEAFF. The V call is TRBV7-9, the J call TRBJ1-1; D is unresolved. Germline CDR1 is SEHNR and CDR2 is FQNEAQ (reference sequence). The CDR3 has 14 amino acids. V shed 1 base and J shed 7 bases, with 13 bases lying between them.

The V and J genes are TRBV5-1 and TRBJ1-1; 8 nucleotides line up with TRBD1. The germline V gene encodes CDR1 SGHRS and CDR2 YFSETQ. The CDR3 runs 15 residues. V trimming: 4 bases; J trimming: 5 bases; junction bases outside the gene matches: 10. The CDR3: CASSNPRGPNTEAFF. The CDR3 region has the DNA TGCGCCAGCAGCAACCCCAGGGGGCCGAATACTGAAGCTTTCTTT.

The V gene is TRBV5-4, the J gene TRBJ1-4, with D unresolved. The ends were cut back, 1 base at V and 4 bases at J, with 8 bases in the middle. There are 14 residues in the CDR3. CDR1 SGHNT and CDR2 YYREEE come from the germline V gene (reference sequence). CDR3 sequence: CASSLSGVNEKLFF. The DNA for the CDR3 is TGTGCCAGCAGCTTGTCGGGAGTTAATGAAAAACTGTTTTTT.

This clone appeared once. The chain couples TRBV5-1 to TRBJ2-3; 7 bases are a match to TRBD2. Germline V CDR1 and CDR2: SGHRS, YFSETQ. This CDR3 has 14 amino acids. Trimming removed 7 bases from V and 2 bases from J; junction bases left unmatched: 7. The CDR3 DNA is TGCGCCAGCGGGAGGGCAAGCCCCACAGATACGCAGTATTTT. This translates into CASGRASPTDTQYF.

This rearrangement joins TRBV10-3 to TRBJ1-5, with D unclear. Germline loops: CDR1 ENHRY, CDR2 SYGVKD. This CDR3 has 14 residues. Trimming took off 2 bases at V and 2 bases at J, with 7 bases between the two ends. The DNA of the CDR3 is TGTGCCATCAGTGAGGTCGGCGGCAATCAGCCCCAGCATTTT. Residues: CAISEVGGNQPQHF.

This chain links TRBV29-1 with TRBJ1-2; 9 positions agree with TRBD1. The junction had 3 bases not matched to a gene; V was cut back by 5 bases and J by 8 bases. CDR1 SQVTM and CDR2 ANQGSEA come from the germline V gene. This CDR3 contains 11 residues. CDR3 protein: CSVRTGEGYTF. CDR3 bases: TGCAGCGTTCGGACAGGGGAAGGCTACACCTTC.

This rearrangement joins TRBV27 to TRBJ2-6; D unresolved. Germline V gene sequence: CDR1 MNHEY, CDR2 SMNVEV (reference sequence). The length of the CDR3 is 13 residues. V lost 10 bases and J lost 0, with 7 bases in between. CDR3 coding DNA: TGTGCCACCGGTTACTCTGGGGCCAACGTCCTGACTTTC. The encoded protein is CATGYSGANVLTF. Filled out from reference TRBV27 and TRBJ2-6, the complete variable domain reads EAQVTQNPRYLITVTGKKLTVTCSQNMNHEYMSWYRQDPGLGLRQIYYSMNVEVTDKGDVPEGYKVSRKEKRNFPLILESPSPNQTSLYFCATGYSGANVLTFGAGSRLTVL.

The chain combines TRBV14 with TRBJ2-7, with D uncertain. The germline CDR1 and CDR2 sequences are SGHDN and FVKESK. V was pared by 1 base and J by 4 bases, with 8 bases between. This CDR3 contains 13 residues. CDR3 in amino acids: CASSQVRGYEQYF. The CDR3 DNA reads TGTGCCAGCAGCCAAGTCCGAGGATACGAGCAGTACTTC.

J is TRBJ1-3 and V is TRBV5-1; no definite D call. V dropped 4 bases and J dropped 4 bases, with 9 bases sitting between them. The germline gives CDR1 SGHRS, CDR2 YFSETQ. CDR3 length: 13 amino acids. DNA of the CDR3: TGCGCCAGCAGCCCGGCCGGGGGAAACACCATATATTTT. Protein: CASSPAGGNTIYF.

V usage is TRBV6-1 and J usage is TRBJ1-4; D is unresolved. Trimming took off 0 bases at V and 3 bases at J, with 11 bases between the two ends. The CDR3 is made up of 16 amino acids. Germline lookup yields CDR1 MNHNS and CDR2 SASEGT. Written as DNA, the CDR3 is TGTGCCAGCAGTGAAGCGCCGTGGGCCTCTAATGAAAAACTGTTTTTT. It specifies CASSEAPWASNEKLFF.

This clone was recorded only once. In DNA form, the CDR3 reads TGTGCCAGCAGCAGCCAGATCGGGGATCGAGAAGAGACCCAGTACTTC. Its translation: CASSSQIGDREETQYF. The V call is TRBV9, the J call TRBJ2-5; perhaps TRBD2 as D (5 bases). Germline CDR1 and CDR2: SGDLS and YYNGEE. Trimming removed 4 bases at V and 3 bases at J, with 19 bases between. The CDR3 is made up of 16 amino acids.

This rearrangement joins TRBV4-1 to TRBJ1-2; 7 bases map to TRBD1. The CDR3 consists of 14 residues. With V trimmed by 1 base and J by 8 bases, 7 bases remained unmatched. From germline, CDR1 is MGHRA and CDR2 YSYEKL. The DNA for the CDR3 is TGCGCCAGCAGCCAAGCAATGGGACAGCTCGGCTACACCTTC. It is translated as CASSQAMGQLGYTF.

This chain joins TRBV27 and TRBJ1-5; 7 positions match TRBD1. CDR3 length: 12 residues. Per the germline V gene, CDR1 is MNHEY and CDR2 is SMNVEV (reference sequence). The V segment lost 8 bases and the J segment 5 bases; nucleotides outside the gene matches: 3. In DNA form, the CDR3 reads TGTGCCAGCGGGCAGGGGGATCAGCCCCAGCATTTT. This gives the protein CASGQGDQPQHF.

The chain uses TRBV7-2 and TRBJ2-7; 7 bases match TRBD1. There are 13 residues in the CDR3. The germline gives CDR1 SGHTA, CDR2 FQGNSA. Germline trimming cut 5 bases from V and 7 bases from J; bases unmatched to any gene: 8. The CDR3 DNA reads as TGTGCCAGCAGCCCCGGACAGGTCCAGGAGCAGTACTTC. Its protein product is CASSPGQVQEQYF.

The chain combines TRBV7-9 with TRBJ2-7, with TRBD2 identical over 7 bases. V trimming: 3 bases; J trimming: 7 bases; junction bases outside the gene matches: 6. Germline V CDR1 and CDR2: SEHNR, FQNEAQ (reference sequence). The CDR3 consists of 13 residues. The CDR3 nucleotides are TGTGCCAGCAGCTTGGAGACGCGGGGGGAGCAGTACTTC. Residues: CASSLETRGEQYF.

The V call is TRBV11-1, the J call TRBJ2-1; TRBD2 might be the D (6 bases). The ends were cut back, 5 bases at V and 2 bases at J, with 19 bases in the middle. This CDR3 spans 17 amino acids. Germline V gene sequence: CDR1 SGHAT, CDR2 FQDESV (reference sequence). CDR3 DNA: TGTGCCAGCAGCCCCGAGAGCCGGGCGGGGCCCTACAATGAGCAGTTCTTC. Its protein product is CASSPESRAGPYNEQFF.

This clone was observed a single time. This chain connects TRBV6-5 to TRBJ2-5; D perhaps matches TRBD2 (5 bases). CDR1 MNHEY and CDR2 SVGAGI come from the germline V gene. Trimming removed 6 bases from V and 6 bases from J, with 14 bases in between. CDR3 length equals 13 residues. CDR3: CASRTSSTKTQYF. CDR3 sequence (DNA): TGTGCCAGCAGGACCTCTAGCACGAAGACCCAGTACTTC.

As for this clone: One end of the junction fails to match germline, which may point to a read error. This rearrangement joins TRBV14 to TRBJ2-7; 8 bases are shared with TRBD1. The CDR3 runs to 16 residues. Germline assignment: CDR1 SGHDN and CDR2 FVKESK. As DNA, the CDR3 is TGTGCCAGCAGTCAAGATTTCTCCAGGGGGCAGTACGAGCAGTACTTC. This codes for CASSQDFSRGQYEQYF.

This clone has a single count. In nucleotides, the CDR3 is TGCAGCGTGTCGGTTTCAGGAAACATTCAGTACTTC. This translates into CSVSVSGNIQYF. The chain combines TRBV29-1 with TRBJ2-4, with unresolved D. The V end was cut by 6 bases, the J end by 6 bases, with 12 bases between. This CDR3 region has 12 residues. CDR1 and CDR2 (germline): SQVTM, ANQGSEA.

The rearrangement joins TRBV19 to TRBJ2-1, with a weak D call TRBD1 (6 bases). Trimming removed 7 bases at V and 4 bases at J, with 11 bases between. Germline-derived CDR1 and CDR2 are LNHDA and SQIVND (reference sequence). The CDR3 consists of 13 residues. DNA for the CDR3: TGTGCCAGTACTACGGACAGTTACAATGAGCAGTTCTTC. As protein: CASTTDSYNEQFF.

The genes are TRBV6-5 and TRBJ1-1, with D hard to call. The ends were cut back, 2 bases at V and 2 bases at J, with 6 bases in the middle. The CDR3 is 13 amino acids. Germline lookup yields CDR1 MNHEY and CDR2 SVGAGI. The CDR3 sequence: CASSYGGNTEAFF. For the CDR3, the DNA is TGTGCCAGCAGTTACGGTGGAAACACTGAAGCTTTCTTT.

The chain is built from TRBV19 and TRBJ1-5; D remains ambiguous. Germline V gives CDR1 LNHDA, CDR2 SQIVND (reference sequence). This CDR3 has 14 residues. Trimming shortened V by 4 bases and J by 5 bases, and 12 bases separated the two germline ends. CDR3 DNA: TGTGCCAGTAGTAGCGGGCAGAGTTATCAGCCCCAGCATTTT. Protein: CASSSGQSYQPQHF.

The chain links TRBV19 to TRBJ1-5; no definite D call. The length of the CDR3 is 14 residues. V was cut by 2 bases and J by 0 bases, with 5 bases left in between. Germline V lookup: CDR1 LNHDA, CDR2 SQIVND (reference sequence). The CDR3, as DNA: TGTGCCAGTAGTATACTGGGTAGCAATCAGCCCCAGCATTTT. Translated, it gives CASSILGSNQPQHF. The full variable domain, rest sourced from reference TRBV19 and TRBJ1-5, is DGGITQSPKYLFRKEGQNVTLSCEQNLNHDAMYWYRQDPGQGLRLIYYSQIVNDFQKGDIAEGYSVSREKKESFPLTVTSAQKNPTAFYLCASSILGSNQPQHFGDGTRLSIL.

The gene calls are TRBV4-1 and TRBJ1-2; 7 bases map to TRBD1. J was trimmed by 3 bases and V by 3 bases; bases with no gene match: 1. Germline CDR1 is MGHRA and CDR2 is YSYEKL. The CDR3 is 13 residues long. CDR3 DNA: TGCGCCAGCAGCCAGCAGGGGGACTATGGCTACACCTTC. Amino acid sequence: CASSQQGDYGYTF.

The chain employs TRBV27 and TRBJ2-1, with 8 bases lining up with TRBD1. The CDR3 runs 16 residues. The V gene's germline CDR1 is MNHEY and CDR2 SMNVEV (reference sequence). Unmatched junction bases numbered 13, after V lost 6 bases and J lost 6 bases. The DNA for the CDR3 is TGTGCCAGCAGAAAAGGGGCAGGGGGCGCCTTCAATGAGCAGTTCTTC. It specifies CASRKGAGGAFNEQFF.